Below, 32 T cell receptor beta chains from the same sample are listed, as sequenced in a study of blood T cell repertoires in COVID-19. TCRdb's copy holds only in-frame clones and misses some; the assay was immunoSEQ multiplex PCR. This table holds 160,000 or so clones, around 80% found once. Sequenced: peripheral blood. These receptors came from a woman between 50 and 59 years old with acute or convalescent COVID-19.

The gene calls are TRBV7-6 and TRBJ2-7, with TRBD2 matching 10 bases. Losses at the gene ends were 0 bases for V and 0 bases for J; bases not matched to a gene: 8. The CDR3 contains 18 residues. CDR1 is SGHVS and CDR2 is FNYEAQ in the germline V gene. Here the CDR3 reads CASSLAVSGGSSSYEQYF. CDR3 in DNA: TGTGCCAGCAGCTTAGCGGTTAGCGGGGGGTCGAGCTCCTACGAGCAGTACTTC.

This clone was seen once. The chain has TRBV28 and TRBJ1-2, with unresolved D. In germline, CDR1 is MDHEN, CDR2 SYDVKM. The CDR3 is 11 residues long. Trimming removed 3 bases from V and 13 bases from J, with 12 bases in between. The CDR3 nucleotides are TGTGCCAGCAGTTTGTGGGAGGGCCCCACCTTC. It specifies CASSLWEGPTF.

This chain uses TRBV7-8 with TRBJ1-1; 7 bases match TRBD1. Germline assignment: CDR1 SGHVS and CDR2 FQNEAQ. The CDR3 covers 15 residues. With 5 bases clipped from V and 3 bases from J, the junction kept 9 bases outside the gene matches. CDR3 in amino acids: CASSLRRTGHTEAFF. CDR3 in DNA: TGTGCCAGCAGCCTAAGAAGGACAGGCCACACTGAAGCTTTCTTT.

The chain is built from TRBV28 and TRBJ1-5, with D tentatively TRBD1 (6 bases). The CDR3 spans 15 residues. Germline loops: CDR1 MDHEN, CDR2 SYDVKM. Trimming left V 5 bases short and J 3 bases short, with 14 bases between. In DNA, the CDR3 is TGTGCCAGCAGTGATCCTACAGGGATCAATCAGCCCCAGCATTTT. Translated: CASSDPTGINQPQHF.

The genes are TRBV6-5 and TRBJ2-4; D is unclear. Germline CDR1 reads MNHEY; CDR2 reads SVGAGI. Trimming took off 3 bases at V and 1 base at J, with 13 bases between the two ends. The CDR3 contains 16 residues. CDR3 bases: TGTGCCAGCAGTTATTACCCGCCCGAGGCCAAAAACATTCAGTACTTC. Protein: CASSYYPPEAKNIQYF.

The J gene is TRBJ2-1, the V gene TRBV11-2; D may be TRBD1 (6 bases). Germline V gene sequence: CDR1 SGHAT, CDR2 FQNNGV. The CDR3 has 14 amino acids. The ends were cut back, 6 bases at V and 0 bases at J, with 9 bases in the middle. Here the CDR3 reads CASRRTDSYNEQFF. As DNA, the CDR3 is TGTGCCAGCAGGAGGACAGACTCCTACAATGAGCAGTTCTTC. Together with reference TRBV11-2 and TRBJ2-1, the CDR3 gives the full variable domain: EAGVAQSPRYKIIEKRQSVAFWCNPISGHATLYWYQQILGQGPKLLIQFQNNGVVDDSQLPKDRFSAERLKGVDSTLKIQPAKLEDSAVYLCASRRTDSYNEQFFGPGTRLTVL.

This clone occurred a few times. V gene TRBV2 combines with J gene TRBJ1-5, with 9 bases fitting TRBD1. CDR1 and CDR2 (germline): SNHLY, FYNNEI. The trim removed 3 bases at V and 4 bases at J, leaving 4 bases unmatched. The CDR3 contains 15 residues. The CDR3, as DNA: TGTGCCAGCAGTGAGCTAGGACAGGGGAATCAGCCCCAGCATTTT. Its translation: CASSELGQGNQPQHF.

The chain is built from TRBV6-5 and TRBJ2-4; D may be TRBD2 (6 bases). The CDR3 runs 15 residues. The V and J ends lost 6 bases and 1 base respectively, with 13 bases between them. The germline V gene encodes CDR1 MNHEY and CDR2 SVGAGI. CDR3 in amino acids: CASRSPGTAKNIQYF. CDR3 in DNA: TGTGCCAGCAGAAGCCCCGGGACTGCCAAAAACATTCAGTACTTC.

The chain combines TRBV21-1 with TRBJ2-2; the D call in the table, TRBD1, was not verified against the DNA. TRBV21-1 is noted as a pseudogene. This CDR3 has 17 amino acids. The CDR3 is CASTRMLGQGDTGELFF. CDR3 nucleotide sequence: TGTGCCAGCACCAGAATGTTAGGACAGGGGGACACCGGGGAGCTGTTTTTT.

The table lists this clone with a count of one. The V call is TRBV30, the J call TRBJ2-1, with a weak D call TRBD2 (6 bases). The CDR3 has 14 residues. The germline V gene has CDR1 GTSNPN and CDR2 SVGIG (reference sequence). Trimming left V 2 bases short and J 0 bases short, with 8 bases between. The CDR3 coding sequence is TGTGCCTGGAGTCCCGGGAGCTCCTACAATGAGCAGTTCTTC. Its protein product is CAWSPGSSYNEQFF.

This chain's CDR3 is CASSRTSGTYEQYF. The CDR3 DNA reads TGTGCCAGCAGCCGGACTAGCGGGACCTACGAGCAGTACTTC. The chain carries TRBV3-1 (or the pseudogene TRBV3-2) and TRBJ2-7; TRBD2 aligns across 12 bases. Unmatched junction bases numbered 0, after V lost 4 bases and J lost 2 bases. The germline V gene encodes CDR1 LGHDT and CDR2 YNNKEL (reference sequence). CDR3 length equals 14 residues.

The chain recombines TRBV5-6 with TRBJ1-5; D remains unclear. V was cut by 0 bases and J by 0 bases, with 7 bases left in between. The length of the CDR3 is 15 residues. The germline V gene has CDR1 SGHDT and CDR2 YYEEEE. CDR3 nucleotide sequence: TGTGCCAGCAGCTTGGGACAAAGTAGCAATCAGCCCCAGCATTTT. Its translation: CASSLGQSSNQPQHF.

The chain links TRBV7-3 to TRBJ2-3, with no clear D. The V and J ends lost 4 bases and 2 bases respectively, with 10 bases between them. The CDR3 totals 14 residues. CDR1 SGHTA and CDR2 FQGTGA come from the germline V gene. CDR3 protein: CASSSGGPTDTQYF. The CDR3 region has the DNA TGTGCCAGCAGCTCCGGCGGCCCCACAGATACGCAGTATTTT.

The chain carries TRBV9 and TRBJ1-3; maybe TRBD1 (5 bases). The CDR3 runs 13 residues. V gave up 2 bases and J gave up 5 bases, with 8 bases separating them. Germline assignment: CDR1 SGDLS and CDR2 YYNGEE. CDR3 loop: CASSVAGRNTIYF. The CDR3 bases are TGTGCCAGCAGCGTGGCAGGGAGAAACACCATATATTTT.

This chain links TRBV7-2 with TRBJ2-7; 9 bases map to TRBD2. The CDR3 is 15 residues long. The trim removed 6 bases at V and 4 bases at J, leaving 10 bases unmatched. Germline CDR1 SGHTA, CDR2 FQGNSA. This CDR3 is CASRQTLAGSYEQYF. CDR3 nucleotide sequence: TGTGCCAGCAGACAGACCCTAGCGGGATCGTACGAGCAGTACTTC.

The DNA of the CDR3 is TGCGCCAGCAGCGCCCGGACAGGAGGCCACGAGCAGTACTTC. Protein sequence: CASSARTGGHEQYF. V is TRBV5-1 and J is TRBJ2-7, with 7 nucleotides matching TRBD1. This CDR3 region has 14 residues. The germline CDR1 and CDR2 sequences are SGHRS and YFSETQ. With 4 bases clipped from V and 5 bases from J, the junction kept 9 bases outside the gene matches.

DNA for the CDR3: TGTGCCAGCAGCGTAGGGGGGACAGGGGTTTCAAGCTCTGGAAACACCATATATTTT. It specifies CASSVGGTGVSSSGNTIYF. The chain combines TRBV9 with TRBJ1-3; TRBD1 matches at 10 bases. Germline V gene data show CDR1 as SGDLS and CDR2 as YYNGEE. CDR3 length equals 19 residues. After removal of 0 bases from V and 0 bases from J, the junction contained 9 bases not matched to a gene.

The chain couples TRBV12-3 or TRBV12-4 to TRBJ2-2; D not resolved. This CDR3 has 12 residues. With 6 bases removed from V and 4 bases from J, the gap between germline ends came to 6 bases. The CDR3 DNA reads TGTGCCAGCAGCCAATCCACCGGGGAGCTGTTTTTT. Amino acid sequence: CASSQSTGELFF.

This chain uses TRBV7-9 with TRBJ2-3; TRBD2 matches at 9 bases. The V and J ends lost 5 bases and 1 base, in that order; junction bases with no gene match: 10. This CDR3 contains 17 residues. The germline V gene has CDR1 SEHNR and CDR2 FQNEAQ (reference sequence). The CDR3 spells CASSPLAGGRGTDTQYF. CDR3 nucleotides: TGTGCCAGCAGCCCCCTAGCAGGCGGGAGGGGCACAGATACGCAGTATTTT.

This clone turned up a few times. This chain uses TRBV4-2 with TRBJ1-6; no firm D call. There are 15 residues in the CDR3. CDR1 and CDR2 from the germline V gene are LGHNA and YNFKEQ. V was trimmed by 1 base and J by 7 bases, leaving 11 bases between them. CDR3: CASSQGNIRNSPLHF. In DNA, the CDR3 is TGTGCCAGCAGCCAAGGTAATATCAGGAATTCACCCCTCCACTTT.

CDR3 loop: CAGGQGARQPQHF. The CDR3, as DNA: TGTGCCGGGGGACAGGGGGCTAGACAGCCCCAGCATTTT. The chain carries TRBV6-5 and TRBJ1-5, with 12 bases identical to TRBD1. The CDR3 is 13 amino acids. Looked up from germline, CDR1 is MNHEY and CDR2 is SVGAGI. With V trimmed by 11 bases and J by 7 bases, 6 bases remained unmatched.

The V and J genes are TRBV11-2 and TRBJ1-1, with D possibly TRBD1 on 5 matching bases. CDR1 and CDR2 (germline): SGHAT, FQNNGV. Deletions cut 1 base from V and 1 base from J, with 7 bases between. The CDR3 totals 14 residues. The CDR3 loop reads CASSLATGNTEAFF. DNA of the CDR3: TGTGCCAGCAGCTTAGCTACAGGGAACACTGAAGCTTTCTTT.

The gene calls are TRBV24-1 and TRBJ1-5, with 7 bases that match TRBD1. The V gene end was trimmed by 0 bases and the J gene end by 2 bases; junction bases not matched to a gene: 9. The germline V gene encodes CDR1 KGHDR and CDR2 SFDVKD. This CDR3 contains 18 residues. In DNA form, the CDR3 reads TGTGCCACCAGTGATTTGCAAGGCCAGGGGGATGGCAATCAGCCCCAGCATTTT. Translated, it gives CATSDLQGQGDGNQPQHF.

The CDR3 spells CASSLSSGGLAKNIQYF. The CDR3 DNA sequence: TGTGCCAGCAGCTTGAGTAGCGGGGGTCTAGCCAAAAACATTCAGTACTTC. The rearrangement joins TRBV7-8 to TRBJ2-4; the match to TRBD2 covers 9 bases. Trimming at V came to 3 bases and at J to 0 bases, leaving 6 bases not matched to a gene. The CDR3 sequence is 17 residues long. Looked up from germline, CDR1 is SGHVS and CDR2 is FQNEAQ.

The J gene is TRBJ2-1, the V gene TRBV28, with 11 bases fitting TRBD1. Germline V gene lookup returns CDR1 MDHEN and CDR2 SYDVKM. This CDR3 has 16 residues. Unmatched junction bases numbered 16, after V lost 6 bases and J lost 12 bases. The CDR3 sequence is CASSSSVGQGGWGQFF. CDR3 bases: TGTGCCAGCAGCTCAAGTGTGGGACAGGGGGGCTGGGGGCAGTTCTTC.

The chain employs TRBV5-6 and TRBJ2-2, with D possibly being TRBD1 (6 bases). The V and J ends lost 1 base and 0 bases respectively, with 10 bases between them. CDR3 length: 16 amino acids. The germline gives CDR1 SGHDT, CDR2 YYEEEE. The CDR3 here is CASSLTAGANTGELFF. In DNA, the CDR3 is TGTGCCAGCAGCTTGACTGCAGGGGCGAACACCGGGGAGCTGTTTTTT.

The chain has TRBV5-1 and TRBJ1-1; the match to TRBD1 covers 7 bases. CDR3 size: 15 residues. Germline V gives CDR1 SGHRS, CDR2 YFSETQ. V shed 1 base, J shed 0 bases, and the junction held 3 bases outside the gene matches. CDR3 in amino acids: CASSLLGTVNTEAFF. The CDR3 region has the DNA TGCGCCAGCAGCTTGCTGGGGACAGTGAACACTGAAGCTTTCTTT.

The V and J genes are TRBV9 and TRBJ1-2, with 8 bases aligning to TRBD1. The junction had 5 bases not matched to a gene; V was cut back by 4 bases and J by 3 bases. Germline V gene sequence: CDR1 SGDLS, CDR2 YYNGEE. This CDR3 comprises 14 residues. CDR3 loop: CASSPQQGDYGYTF. In DNA form, the CDR3 reads TGTGCCAGCAGCCCACAACAGGGGGACTATGGCTACACCTTC.

The chain uses TRBV10-2 and TRBJ2-7, with D unclear. The CDR3 is 11 residues long. The germline gives CDR1 WSHSY, CDR2 SAAADI. Trimming removed 5 bases at V and 2 bases at J, with 4 bases between. The CDR3 DNA sequence: TGCGCCAGCAGTACGGCCTACGAGCAGTACTTC. Its protein product is CASSTAYEQYF.

The rearrangement links TRBV5-1 to TRBJ2-5; 7 positions match TRBD2. This CDR3 has 18 residues. Trimming cost V 1 base and J 3 bases; bases outside gene matches: 15. CDR1 and CDR2 (germline): SGHRS, YFSETQ. The CDR3 nucleotides are TGCGCCAGCAGCTTGAGGCGGGGGTTAGAGCGGGCCGAAGAGACCCAGTACTTC. Its protein product is CASSLRRGLERAEETQYF.

This chain connects TRBV29-1 to TRBJ1-2; the D gene is possibly TRBD1 (6 bases). Germline CDR1 reads SQVTM; CDR2 reads ANQGSEA. V was clipped by 2 bases and J by 4 bases, with 8 bases between them. This CDR3 is built from 12 residues. The CDR3 reads CSVEQGGYGYTF. CDR3 DNA: TGCAGCGTTGAACAAGGGGGCTATGGCTACACCTTC.

This chain joins TRBV27 and TRBJ1-2, with D possibly TRBD1 on 5 matching bases. CDR1 is MNHEY and CDR2 is SMNVEV in the germline V gene (reference sequence). The CDR3 covers 14 residues. V gave up 1 base and J gave up 8 bases, with 14 bases separating them. CDR3: CASSLFGAGRGYTF. CDR3 DNA sequence: TGTGCCAGCAGTTTATTCGGGGCGGGGAGAGGCTACACCTTC.